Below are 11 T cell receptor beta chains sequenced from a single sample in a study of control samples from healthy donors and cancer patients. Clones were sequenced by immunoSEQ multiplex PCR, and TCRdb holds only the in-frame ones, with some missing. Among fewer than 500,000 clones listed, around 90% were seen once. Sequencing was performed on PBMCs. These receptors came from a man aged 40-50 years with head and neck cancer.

CDR3 in amino acids: CASTTGGAMNTEAFF. For the CDR3, the DNA is TGTGCCAGCACTACCGGCGGGGCCATGAACACTGAAGCTTTCTTT. This chain joins TRBV28 and TRBJ1-1; D perhaps matches TRBD1 (5 bases). V dropped 7 bases and J dropped 0 bases, with 15 bases sitting between them. Germline V gives CDR1 MDHEN, CDR2 SYDVKM. There are 15 residues in the CDR3.

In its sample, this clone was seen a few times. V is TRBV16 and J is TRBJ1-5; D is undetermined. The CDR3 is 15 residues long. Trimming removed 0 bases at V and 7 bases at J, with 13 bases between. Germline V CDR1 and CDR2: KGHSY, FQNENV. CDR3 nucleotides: TGTGCCAGCAGCCAATCGGCGGGTATAGGGCAGCCCCAGCATTTT. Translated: CASSQSAGIGQPQHF. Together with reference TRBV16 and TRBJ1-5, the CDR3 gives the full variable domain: GEEVAQTPKHLVRGEGQKAKLYCAPIKGHSYVFWYQQVLKNEFKFLISFQNENVFDETGMPKERFSAKCLPNSPCSLEIQATKLEDSAVYFCASSQSAGIGQPQHFGDGTRLSIL.

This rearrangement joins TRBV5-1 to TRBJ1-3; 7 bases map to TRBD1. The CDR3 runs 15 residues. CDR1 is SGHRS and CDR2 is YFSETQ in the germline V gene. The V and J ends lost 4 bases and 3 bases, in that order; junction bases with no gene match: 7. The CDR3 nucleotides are TGCGCCAGCAGCCTGGGGGACAGTCTTGGAAACACCATATATTTT. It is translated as CASSLGDSLGNTIYF. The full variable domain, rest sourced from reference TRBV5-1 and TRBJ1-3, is KAGVTQTPRYLIKTRGQQVTLSCSPISGHRSVSWYQQTPGQGLQFLFEYFSETQRNKGNFPGRFSGRQFSNSRSEMNVSTLELGDSALYLCASSLGDSLGNTIYFGEGSWLTVV.

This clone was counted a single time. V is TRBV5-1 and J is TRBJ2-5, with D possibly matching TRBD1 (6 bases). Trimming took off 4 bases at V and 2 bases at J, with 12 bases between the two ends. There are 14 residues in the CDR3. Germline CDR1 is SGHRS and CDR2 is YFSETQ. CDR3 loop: CASSTTTGQETQYF. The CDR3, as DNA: TGCGCCAGCAGCACAACGACAGGTCAAGAGACCCAGTACTTC.

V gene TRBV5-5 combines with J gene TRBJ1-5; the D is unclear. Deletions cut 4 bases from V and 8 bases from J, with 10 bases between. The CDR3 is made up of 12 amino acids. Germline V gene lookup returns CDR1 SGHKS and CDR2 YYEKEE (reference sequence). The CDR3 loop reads CASSRPGEPQHF. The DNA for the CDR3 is TGTGCCAGCAGCCGTCCCGGGGAGCCCCAGCATTTT.

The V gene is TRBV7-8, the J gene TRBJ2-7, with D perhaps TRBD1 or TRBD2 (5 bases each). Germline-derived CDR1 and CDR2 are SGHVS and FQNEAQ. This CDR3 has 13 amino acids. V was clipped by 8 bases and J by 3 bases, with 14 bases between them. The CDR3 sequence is CASDPGLNYEQYF. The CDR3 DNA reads TGTGCCAGCGATCCGGGGCTAAACTACGAGCAGTACTTC.

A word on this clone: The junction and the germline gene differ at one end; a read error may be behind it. For the CDR3, the DNA is TGTGCTAGCAGCTTAGTGCAGGGGGACCAAGAGACCCAGTACTTC. Protein sequence: CASSLVQGDQETQYF. The gene calls are TRBV7-7 and TRBJ2-5, with 7 bases identical to TRBD1. This CDR3 has 15 residues. Germline values: CDR1 SSHAT, CDR2 FNYEAQ (reference sequence).

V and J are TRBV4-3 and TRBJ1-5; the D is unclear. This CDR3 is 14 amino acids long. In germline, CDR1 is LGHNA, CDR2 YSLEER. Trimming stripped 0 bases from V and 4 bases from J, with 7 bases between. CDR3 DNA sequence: TGCGCCAGCAGCCAAGATCTGGGGAATCAGCCCCAGCATTTT. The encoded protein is CASSQDLGNQPQHF.

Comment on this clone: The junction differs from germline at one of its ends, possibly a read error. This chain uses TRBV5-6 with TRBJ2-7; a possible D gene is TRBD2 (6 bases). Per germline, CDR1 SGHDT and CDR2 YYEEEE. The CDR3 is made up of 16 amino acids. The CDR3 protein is CASSQTRGLLSYEQYF. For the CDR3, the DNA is TGTGCCAGCAGCCAGACCCGGGGACTCCTCTCCTACGAGCAGTACTTT. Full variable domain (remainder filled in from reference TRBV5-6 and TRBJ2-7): DAGVTQSPTHLIKTRGQQVTLRCSPKSGHDTVSWYQQALGQGPQFIFQYYEEEERQRGNFPDRFSGHQFPNYSSELNVNALLLGDSALYLCASSQTRGLLSYEQYFGPGTRLTVT.

The DNA for the CDR3 is TGTGCCAGCTCACCTATACCGGGATCGGATTCACCCCTCCACTTT. Its protein product is CASSPIPGSDSPLHF. The genes are TRBV18 and TRBJ1-6; D not certain. With 3 bases removed from V and 8 bases from J, the gap between germline ends came to 14 bases. The CDR3 totals 15 residues. The germline V gene encodes CDR1 KGHSH and CDR2 LQKENI.

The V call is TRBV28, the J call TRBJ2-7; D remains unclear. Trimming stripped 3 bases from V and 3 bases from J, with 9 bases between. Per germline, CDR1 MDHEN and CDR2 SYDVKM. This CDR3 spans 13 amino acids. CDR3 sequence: CASSFRIIYEQYF. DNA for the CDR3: TGTGCCAGCAGTTTTCGGATAATCTACGAGCAGTACTTC.